This T cell receptor (beta chain) came from a study of tumor and adjacent non-tumor tissue in lung cancer. Study at large: There were approximately twelve adenocarcinoma, a couple of squamous cell carcinoma and 1 small cell lung cancer cases. About 4.17 million productive TCRbeta reads were obtained per sample on average.

The CDR3 sequence is 16 residues long. The germline CDR1 and CDR2 sequences are SGHAT and FQDESV (reference sequence). No cell sorting was done before RNA was extracted from the tissue. Distant lung tissue was collected more than 3 cm away from the tumor edge. The library came from three nested PCR rounds adapted from ARM-PCR protocols. TCRdb re-derived calls from the multiplex PCR reads in MiXCR, one entry per CDR3 protein. The sample contains more than 85,000 distinct CDR3 sequences, around 57% of which appear only once. Broader study findings: Shorter survival was associated with higher TCR diversity in tumors. Normal lung showed higher cumulative top 100 clone frequency than tumor.

Regarding this clonotype: Its antigen is not identified. A read error may account for a junction end that differs from germline.

Source material: distant non-tumor lung tissue. The origin of this receptor is a man aged 55 to 70 with non-small cell lung cancer. The rearrangement uses TRBV11-1 and TRBJ2-6; D is perhaps TRBD1 or TRBD2 (5 bases each). The CDR3 reads CASSFGGSSGANVLNF. In nucleotides, the CDR3 is TGTGCGAGCAGCTTTGGGGGAAGCTCTGGGGCCAACGTCCTGAATTTC.